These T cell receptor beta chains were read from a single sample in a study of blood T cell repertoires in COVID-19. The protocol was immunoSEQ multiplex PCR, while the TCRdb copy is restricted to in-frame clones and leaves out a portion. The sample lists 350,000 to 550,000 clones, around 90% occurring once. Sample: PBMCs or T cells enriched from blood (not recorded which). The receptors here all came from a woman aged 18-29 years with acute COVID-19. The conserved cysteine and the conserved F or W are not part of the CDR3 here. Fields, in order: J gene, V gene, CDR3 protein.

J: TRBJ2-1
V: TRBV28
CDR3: ASSLLREGNEQF

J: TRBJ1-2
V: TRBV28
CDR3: ASSLSSRVPLNYGYT

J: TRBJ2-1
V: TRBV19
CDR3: ASSIGTGSYNEQF

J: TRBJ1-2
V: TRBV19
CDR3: ASSIGRLYGYT

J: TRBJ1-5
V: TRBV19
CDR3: ASTQGQNNQPQH

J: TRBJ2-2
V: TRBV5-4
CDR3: ASSFLTGELF

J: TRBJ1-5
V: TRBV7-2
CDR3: ASSLAPGYQPQH

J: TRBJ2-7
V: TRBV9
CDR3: ASSVAGTSVDEQY

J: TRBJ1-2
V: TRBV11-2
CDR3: ASSPPQELNYGYT

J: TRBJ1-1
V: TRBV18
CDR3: ASSPGSGLTEAF

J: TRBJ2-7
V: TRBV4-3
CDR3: ASSQESLAEGNYYEQY

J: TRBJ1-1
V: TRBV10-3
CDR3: ATGQVNTEAF

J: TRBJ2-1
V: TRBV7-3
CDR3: ASSLPTAAATYNEQF

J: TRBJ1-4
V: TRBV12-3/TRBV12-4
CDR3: ASRVSNEKLF

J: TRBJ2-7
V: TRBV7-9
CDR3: ASSLGGVGYEQY

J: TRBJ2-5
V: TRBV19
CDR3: ASSIQGGAETQY

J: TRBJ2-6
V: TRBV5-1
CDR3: ASSVHPSSGANVLT

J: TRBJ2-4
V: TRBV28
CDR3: ASHPGDPWAGGASDIQY

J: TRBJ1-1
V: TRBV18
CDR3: ASSRQGVSEAF

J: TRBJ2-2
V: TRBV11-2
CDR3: ASSLVRGTGELF

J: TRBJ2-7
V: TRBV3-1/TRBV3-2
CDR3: ASSRTVRGGAYEQY

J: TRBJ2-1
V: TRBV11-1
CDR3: ASSLDLSSYNEQF

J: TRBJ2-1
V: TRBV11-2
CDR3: ASSLAGYNEQF

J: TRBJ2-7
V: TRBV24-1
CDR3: ATSARGAEQY

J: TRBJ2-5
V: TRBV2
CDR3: ASSEDLPETQY

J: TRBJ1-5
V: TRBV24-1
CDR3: ATSDLQIGRGVNQPQH

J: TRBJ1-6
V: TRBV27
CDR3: ASSVDRVFSPLH

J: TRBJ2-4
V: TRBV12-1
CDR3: ASSGTGEDIQY

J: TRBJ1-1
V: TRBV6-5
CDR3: ASSSPRTGHPEAF

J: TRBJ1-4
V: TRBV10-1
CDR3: ASSRTLTEKLF

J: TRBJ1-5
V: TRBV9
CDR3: ASSVGFGGNQPQH

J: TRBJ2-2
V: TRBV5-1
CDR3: ASSFGDRGVF

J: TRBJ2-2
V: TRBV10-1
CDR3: ASSELAGGATGELF

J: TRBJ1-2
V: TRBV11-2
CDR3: ASSSDRASYGYT

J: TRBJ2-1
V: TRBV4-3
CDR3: ASSQVGGRIEQF

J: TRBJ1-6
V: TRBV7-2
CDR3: ASSPRQGNSPLH

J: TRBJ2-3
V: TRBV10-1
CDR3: ASSSDSGGAWDTQY

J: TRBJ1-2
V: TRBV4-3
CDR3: ASSRETGDYGYT

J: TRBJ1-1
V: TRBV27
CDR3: ASSSRGVPEAF

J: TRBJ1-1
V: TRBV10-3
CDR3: AISSPGTEAF

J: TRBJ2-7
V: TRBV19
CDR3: ASSIEGQGDYEQY

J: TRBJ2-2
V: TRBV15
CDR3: ATSRETGGGTGELF

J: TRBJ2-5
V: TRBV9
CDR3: ASSVGSIQETQY

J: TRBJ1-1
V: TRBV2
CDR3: ASSENRMNTEAF

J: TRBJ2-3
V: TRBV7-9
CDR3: ASSLGEAGVGDTQY

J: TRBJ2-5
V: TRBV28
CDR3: ASSLRGYEGETQY

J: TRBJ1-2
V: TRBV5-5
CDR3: ASSLAAGNYGYT

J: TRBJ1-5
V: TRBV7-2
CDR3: ASSSISGIGQPQH

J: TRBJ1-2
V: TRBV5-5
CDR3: ASSSQGASYGYT

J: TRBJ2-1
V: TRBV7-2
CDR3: ASSLVRTSNNEQF